The source of this T cell receptor beta chain is a study of blood T cells in healthy people across ages. Findings and limits, study-wide: Measured against age, TCR beta diversity per million T cells decreased in a roughly linear manner. Strong correlation linked observed beta diversity and percent naive T cells.

The V end lost 7 bases, the J end lost 5 bases, and 18 bases lay between the germline ends. The length of the CDR3 is 13 residues. Germline CDR1 reads SQVTM; CDR2 reads ANQGSEA. With respect to this clonotype: Its antigen is not known.

Whenever a sample was processed, at least 6 million PBMCs were isolated. Primed by a sample-barcoded 5' primer and a J-beta primer mix, a second PCR proceeded for 7 to 11 cycles. TCRdb analysed the 5' RACE reads with MiXCR anew, one entry per CDR3 protein. The sample includes some 1.5 million distinct CDR3 sequences, under 30% of them seen just once. Material: blood. The clonotype originates from a woman in her thirties in good health. The chain combines TRBV29-1 with TRBJ2-7; D may correspond to TRBD1 or TRBD2 (6 bases each). The CDR3 reads CSAIGGGGNEQYF. The CDR3 DNA is TGCAGCGCGATCGGGGGCGGAGGTAACGAGCAGTACTTC.